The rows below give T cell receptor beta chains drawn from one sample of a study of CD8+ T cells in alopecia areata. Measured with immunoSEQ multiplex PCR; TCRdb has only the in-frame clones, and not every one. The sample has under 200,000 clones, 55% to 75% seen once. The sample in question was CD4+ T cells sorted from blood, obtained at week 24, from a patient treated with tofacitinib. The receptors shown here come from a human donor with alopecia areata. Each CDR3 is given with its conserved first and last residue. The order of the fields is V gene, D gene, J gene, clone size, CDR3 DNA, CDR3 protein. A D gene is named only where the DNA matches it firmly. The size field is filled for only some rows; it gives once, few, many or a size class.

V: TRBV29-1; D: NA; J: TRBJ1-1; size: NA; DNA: TGCAGCGTTGAAGGACAGCTAGTAACTGAAGCTTTCTTT; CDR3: CSVEGQLVTEAFF
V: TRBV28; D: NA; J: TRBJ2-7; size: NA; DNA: TGTGCCAGCAGTTATAGGGAGCAGTACTTC; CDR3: CASSYREQYF
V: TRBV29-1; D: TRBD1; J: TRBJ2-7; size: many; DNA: TGCAGCGTTGTCCCAGGGGGCCTCGAGCAGTACTTC; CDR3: CSVVPGGLEQYF
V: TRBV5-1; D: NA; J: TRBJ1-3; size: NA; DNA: TGCGCCAGCAGCGAGCAGGGAGGCACAGGAAACACCATATATTTT; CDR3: CASSEQGGTGNTIYF
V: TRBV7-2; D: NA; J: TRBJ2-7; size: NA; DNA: TGTGCCAGCAGCCGTACCGTGGGGGGCTACGAGCAGTACTTC; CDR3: CASSRTVGGYEQYF
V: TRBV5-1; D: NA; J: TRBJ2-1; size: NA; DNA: TGCGCCAGCAGCTTGCAATCCCGCCTTCTCTCTGGGGATGAGCAGTTCTTC; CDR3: CASSLQSRLLSGDEQFF
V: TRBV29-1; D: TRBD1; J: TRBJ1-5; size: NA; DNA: TGCAGCGCGGCTATAGGACAGGGGGCGCCGAACCAGCCCCAGCATTTT; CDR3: CSAAIGQGAPNQPQHF
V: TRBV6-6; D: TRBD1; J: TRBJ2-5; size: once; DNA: TGTGCCAGCAGTCCCCGGGACAGGGGGATAGAGACCCAGTACTTC; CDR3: CASSPRDRGIETQYF
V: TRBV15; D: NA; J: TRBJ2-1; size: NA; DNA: TGTGCCACCAGCAGAGATCACGGGTATGAGCAGTTCTTC; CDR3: CATSRDHGYEQFF
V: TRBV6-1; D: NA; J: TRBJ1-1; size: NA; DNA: TGTGCCAGCAGTGGATTTAAGGGACGGAGTAACACTGAAGCTTTCTTT; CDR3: CASSGFKGRSNTEAFF
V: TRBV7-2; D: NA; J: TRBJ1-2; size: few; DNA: TGTGCCAGCAGGACCCCACGAGGACGAGGCTATGGCTACACCTTC; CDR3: CASRTPRGRGYGYTF
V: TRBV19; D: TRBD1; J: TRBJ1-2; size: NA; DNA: TGTGCCAGTAGTACAGGACAGGCCTATGGCTACACCTTC; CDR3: CASSTGQAYGYTF
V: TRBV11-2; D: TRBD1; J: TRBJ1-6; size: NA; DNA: TGTGCCAGCAGCCCCGCGGGACAGTGGTTGGGTTCACCCCTCCACTTT; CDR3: CASSPAGQWLGSPLHF
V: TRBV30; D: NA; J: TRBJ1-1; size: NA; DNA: TGTGCCTGGGCCTCAGGGGAGAACACTGAAGCTTTCTTT; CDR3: CAWASGENTEAFF
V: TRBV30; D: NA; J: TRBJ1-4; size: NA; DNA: TGTGCCTGGAGTGTACAAGCTGGGGCTAATGAAAAACTGTTTTTT; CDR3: CAWSVQAGANEKLFF
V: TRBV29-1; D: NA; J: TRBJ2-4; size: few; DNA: TGCAGCGTTGCCATTGGGCAGGGGTGGATTGGGAACATTCAGTACTTC; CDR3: CSVAIGQGWIGNIQYF
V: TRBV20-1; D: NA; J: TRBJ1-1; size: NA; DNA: TGCAGTGCCGAGAACACTGAAGCTTTCTTT; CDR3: CSAENTEAFF
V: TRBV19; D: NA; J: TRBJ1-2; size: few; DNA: TGTGCCAGTAGTATAGATTGGGGGAATGGCTACACCTTC; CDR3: CASSIDWGNGYTF
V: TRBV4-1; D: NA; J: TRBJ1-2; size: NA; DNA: TGCGCCAGCAGCCAAGCACAGGGTTTAGGCTACACCTTC; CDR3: CASSQAQGLGYTF
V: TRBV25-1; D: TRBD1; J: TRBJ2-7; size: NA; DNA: TGTGCCAGCAGTGATTTGGGACAGGGGGACCGCGAGCAGTACTTC; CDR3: CASSDLGQGDREQYF
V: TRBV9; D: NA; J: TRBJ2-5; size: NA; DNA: TGTGCCAGCAGCGTAGACCGACAGCGACAAGAGACCCAGTACTTC; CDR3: CASSVDRQRQETQYF
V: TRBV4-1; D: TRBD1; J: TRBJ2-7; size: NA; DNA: TGCGCCAGCAGCCAAGGGACAGGGCTTTACGAGCAGTACTTC; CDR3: CASSQGTGLYEQYF
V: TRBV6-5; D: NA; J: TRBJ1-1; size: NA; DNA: TGTGCCAGCAGTTACTCTTGGCAGGGGTCCACTGAAGCTTTCTTT; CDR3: CASSYSWQGSTEAFF
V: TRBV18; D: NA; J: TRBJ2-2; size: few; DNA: TGTGCCAGCTCACCATATGAGGAGCTGTTTTTT; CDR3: CASSPYEELFF
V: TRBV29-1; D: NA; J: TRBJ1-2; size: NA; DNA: TGCAGCGTTGTAGGGGGGACCAGGACCTATGGCTACACCTTC; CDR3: CSVVGGTRTYGYTF
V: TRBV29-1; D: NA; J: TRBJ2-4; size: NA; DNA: TGCAGCGTTGGCACTTTAGCCAAAAACATTCAGTACTTC; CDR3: CSVGTLAKNIQYF
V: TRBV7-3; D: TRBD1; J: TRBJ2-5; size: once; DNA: TGTGCCAGCAGCCGACAGGGGGTCGGGGAGACCCAGTACTTC; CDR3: CASSRQGVGETQYF
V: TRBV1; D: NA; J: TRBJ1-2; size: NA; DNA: TGCACCAGCAGCCCCTCGGGGGACTATGGCTACACCTTC; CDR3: CTSSPSGDYGYTF
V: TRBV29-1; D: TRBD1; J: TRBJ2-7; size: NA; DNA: TGCAGCGTTCGGGGACAGTTCTACGAGCAGTACTTC; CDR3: CSVRGQFYEQYF
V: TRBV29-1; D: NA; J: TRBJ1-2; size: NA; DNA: TGCAGCGTTGCGGCAGGGGAGGACTATGGCTACACCTTC; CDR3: CSVAAGEDYGYTF
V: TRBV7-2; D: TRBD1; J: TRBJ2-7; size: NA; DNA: TGTGCCAGCAGCTTAGAAGCTTGGGGACAGGGGTACGAGCAGTACTTC; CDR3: CASSLEAWGQGYEQYF
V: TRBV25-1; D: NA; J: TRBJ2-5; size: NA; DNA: TGTGCCAGCATGGGCAGGGTCCGAGAGACCCAGTACTTC; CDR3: CASMGRVRETQYF
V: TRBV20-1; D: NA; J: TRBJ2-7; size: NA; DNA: TGCAGTGCAAGCAGGGGTTACGAGCAGTACTTC; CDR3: CSASRGYEQYF
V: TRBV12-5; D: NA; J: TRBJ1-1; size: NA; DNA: TGTGCTAGTGGTTTGGTTAACTCCGCCATGAACACTGAAGCTTTCTTT; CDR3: CASGLVNSAMNTEAFF
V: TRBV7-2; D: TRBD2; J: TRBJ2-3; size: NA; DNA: TGTGCCAGCAGCTTAGCGGTCGGGCGGGGGACTTACACAGATACGCAGTATTTT; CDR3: CASSLAVGRGTYTDTQYF
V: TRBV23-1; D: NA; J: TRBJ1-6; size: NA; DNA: TGCGCCAGCAGACCCACGGCGGAGTATTCACCCCTCCACTTT; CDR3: CASRPTAEYSPLHF
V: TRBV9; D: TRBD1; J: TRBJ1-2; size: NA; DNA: TGTGCCAGCAGCCCCTTTAACCGGGACAGCTATGGCTACACCTTC; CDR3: CASSPFNRDSYGYTF
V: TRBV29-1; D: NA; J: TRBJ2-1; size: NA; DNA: TGCAGCGTCCAGAGCTCCTACAATGAGCAGTTCTTC; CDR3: CSVQSSYNEQFF
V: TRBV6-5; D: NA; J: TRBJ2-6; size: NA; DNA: TGTGCCAGCAGTTACTCGTCGTTTTCTGGGGCCAACGTCCTGACTTTC; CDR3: CASSYSSFSGANVLTF
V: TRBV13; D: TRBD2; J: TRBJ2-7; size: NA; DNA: TGTGCCAGCAGAAGGCGGGGGGGTGCCTACGAGCAGTACTTC; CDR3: CASRRRGGAYEQYF
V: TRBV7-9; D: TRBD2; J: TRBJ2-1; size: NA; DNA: TGTGCCAGCAGCGCACGGGGGGGAGCCTACAATGAGCAGTTCTTC; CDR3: CASSARGGAYNEQFF
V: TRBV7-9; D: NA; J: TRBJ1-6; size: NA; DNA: TGTGCCAGCAGCTTAGATCTGTATTCACCCCTCCACTTT; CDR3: CASSLDLYSPLHF
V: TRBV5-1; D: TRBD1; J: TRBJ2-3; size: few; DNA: TGCGCCAGCAGCCCGAGACAGGGGGCAGCAGATACGCAGTATTTT; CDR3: CASSPRQGAADTQYF
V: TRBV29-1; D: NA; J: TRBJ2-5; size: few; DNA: TGCAGCGTTGGCGAAGAGACCCAGTACTTC; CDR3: CSVGEETQYF
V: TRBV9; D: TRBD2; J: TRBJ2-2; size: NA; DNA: TGTGCCAGCAGCGTGATAGCGGGGGGAACCGGGGAGCTGTTTTTT; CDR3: CASSVIAGGTGELFF
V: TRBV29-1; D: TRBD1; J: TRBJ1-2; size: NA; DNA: TGCAGCGTGAGGGACAGACGCTATGGCTACACCTTC; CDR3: CSVRDRRYGYTF
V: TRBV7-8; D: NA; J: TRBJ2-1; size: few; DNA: TGTGCCAGCAGCTTAGGCGGGGGCTCGGGCAATGAGCAGTTCTTC; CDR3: CASSLGGGSGNEQFF
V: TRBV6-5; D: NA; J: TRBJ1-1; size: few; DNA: TGTGCCAGCAGTGACAGAGCGGCTTTCTTT; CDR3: CASSDRAAFF
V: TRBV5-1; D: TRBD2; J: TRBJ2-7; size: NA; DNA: TGCGCCAGCAGCTTGGATAGCGGGGGGACTCAGCAGTACTTC; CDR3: CASSLDSGGTQQYF
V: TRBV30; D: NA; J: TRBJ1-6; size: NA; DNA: TGTGCCTTGGTCCGGGACGCCGGATTCACACCCCTCCACTTT; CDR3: CALVRDAGFTPLHF
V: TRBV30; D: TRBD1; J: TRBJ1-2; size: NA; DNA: TGTGCCTTTCAAACCAATTCCGGGACAGGTGGCTATGGCTACACCTTC; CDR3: CAFQTNSGTGGYGYTF
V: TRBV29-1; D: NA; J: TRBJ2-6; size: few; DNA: TGCAGCATCGGGTCCTCTGGGGCCAACGTCCTGACTTTC; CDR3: CSIGSSGANVLTF
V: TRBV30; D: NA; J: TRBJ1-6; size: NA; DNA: TGTGCCTGGAGAGCTGACCTGGGTTCACCCCTCCACTTT; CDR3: CAWRADLGSPLHF